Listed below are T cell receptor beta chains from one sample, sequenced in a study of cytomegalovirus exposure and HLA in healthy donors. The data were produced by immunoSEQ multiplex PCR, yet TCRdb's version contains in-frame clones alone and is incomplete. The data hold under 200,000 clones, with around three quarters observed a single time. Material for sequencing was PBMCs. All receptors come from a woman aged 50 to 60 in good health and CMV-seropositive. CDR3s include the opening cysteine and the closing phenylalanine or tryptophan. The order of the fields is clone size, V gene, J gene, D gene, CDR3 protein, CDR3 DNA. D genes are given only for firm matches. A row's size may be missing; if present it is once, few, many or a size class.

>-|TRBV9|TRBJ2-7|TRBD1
CASSAQDRVSYEQYF
TGTGCCAGCAGCGCTCAGGACAGGGTTTCTTACGAGCAGTACTTC
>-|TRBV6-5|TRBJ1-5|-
CASAPIVDQPQHF
TGTGCCAGCGCCCCTATAGTGGATCAGCCCCAGCATTTT
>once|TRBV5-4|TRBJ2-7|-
CASSSGIAPNYEQYF
TGTGCCAGCAGTTCCGGGATCGCCCCCAACTACGAGCAGTACTTC
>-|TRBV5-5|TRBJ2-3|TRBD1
CASSLARGHGTDTQYF
TGTGCCAGCAGCTTGGCCAGGGGGCATGGCACAGATACGCAGTATTTT
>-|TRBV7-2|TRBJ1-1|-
CASSQVLWRRFGNTEAFF
TGTGCCAGCAGCCAAGTCCTCTGGAGGCGGTTCGGGAACACTGAAGCTTTCTTT
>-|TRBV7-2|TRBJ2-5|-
CASSLAGALETQYF
TGTGCCAGCAGCTTAGCTGGAGCCTTGGAGACCCAGTACTTC
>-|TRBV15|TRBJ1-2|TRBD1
CATSADRVGGYTF
TGTGCCACCAGCGCGGACAGGGTGGGGGGCTACACCTTC
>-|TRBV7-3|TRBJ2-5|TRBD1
CASSSEGQGLETQYF
TGTGCCAGCAGCTCAGAGGGACAGGGGTTGGAGACCCAGTACTTC
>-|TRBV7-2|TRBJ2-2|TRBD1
CAIPPRRDRGDTGELFF
TGTGCCATCCCGCCAAGGAGGGACAGGGGTGACACCGGGGAGCTGTTTTTT
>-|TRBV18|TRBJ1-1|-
CASSPGSGWNTEAFF
TGTGCCAGCTCACCAGGTTCAGGGTGGAACACTGAAGCTTTCTTT